A single sample gave rise to the 4 T cell receptor beta chains below, sequenced in a study of shared clonotypes between healthy human individuals (dated by TCRdb to 2018 to 2021). The receptor library was made with the immunoSEQ multiplex PCR assay. As stored in TCRdb, this immuneACCESS dataset retains in-frame rearrangements with V and J assigned. A fraction of the clones does not appear; measured against another copy, unresolved V genes explain less than half of the discrepancy, and the remainder lacks a known reason. A total of 950,000 to 1,100,000 clones appear in this sample, about 80% of them only once. The ten largest clones represent 0.55% to 0.7% of the sample. Sample: memory CD4+ T cells from PBMCs. The sample's cell subset or site, from its label and the paper: CD45RA-negative fraction. The receptor set was obtained from a man aged 18 to 29 in good health. Some clones in this sample may be carry-over from other donors' samples.

This clone was found a few times. Other DNA sequences in the sample encode the same CDR3. The chain couples TRBV28 to TRBJ1-5; possible D gene TRBD1, 5 bases. The CDR3 length is 12 residues. The V end lost 2 bases, the J end lost 6 bases, and 5 bases lay between the germline ends. Per the germline V gene, CDR1 is MDHEN and CDR2 is SYDVKM. CDR3 DNA: TGTGCCAGCAGTTTAAGGGGTCAGCCCCAGCATTTT. Encoded protein: CASSLRGQPQHF. The variable domain in full, completed from reference TRBV28 and TRBJ1-5, reads DVKVTQSSRYLVKRTGEKVFLECVQDMDHENMFWYRQDPGLGLRLIYFSYDVKMKEKGDIPEGYSVSREKKERFSLILESASTNQTSMYLCASSLRGQPQHFGDGTRLSIL.

This clone was counted a few times. This chain uses TRBV4-1 with TRBJ2-7; D is perhaps TRBD1 (5 bases). Trimming shortened V by 8 bases and J by 0 bases, and 14 bases separated the two germline ends. The germline gives CDR1 MGHRA, CDR2 YSYEKL. There are 14 residues in the CDR3. The CDR3 nucleotides read TGCGCCAGCTATAGACAGTCCCTCTCCTACGAGCAGTACTTC. This encodes CASYRQSLSYEQYF.

This clone was counted only a few times. This chain links TRBV11-2 with TRBJ1-1; D unclear. CDR3 length equals 14 residues. CDR1 is SGHAT and CDR2 is FQNNGV in the germline V gene. Trimming shortened V by 1 base and J by 4 bases, and 10 bases separated the two germline ends. CDR3 nucleotides: TGTGCCAGCAGCTTAGGAGTTGGCGGCACTGAAGCTTTCTTT. This codes for CASSLGVGGTEAFF.

V is TRBV28 and J is TRBJ1-5; TRBD1 agrees at 10 bases. Looked up from germline, CDR1 is MDHEN and CDR2 is SYDVKM. Trimming cost V 2 bases and J 8 bases; bases outside gene matches: 6. This CDR3 comprises 15 residues. The CDR3 protein is CASSLPDRGLEPQHF. CDR3 nucleotide sequence: TGTGCCAGCAGTTTACCCGACAGGGGGCTGGAGCCCCAGCATTTT.